The 4 T cell receptor beta chains reported below all come from one sample, sequenced in a study of identical twins. In TCRdb, the 5' RACE reads were re-called with MiXCR into one record per CDR3 protein. The sample consists of 500,000 to 700,000 distinct CDR3 sequences, about 7% of them appearing once. The same sample was also studied in work on yellow fever vaccine responses in identical twins.

Material: PBMCs. These receptors were collected from a woman aged 18-30 years in good health.

This clonotype was counted a few times. The CDR3 reads CASSLRPGARGQPQHF. CDR3 sequence (DNA): TGTGCCAGCAGTTTGCGCCCGGGGGCTCGTGGTCAGCCCCAGCATTTT. The chain recombines TRBV12-3 or TRBV12-4 with TRBJ1-5; D might be TRBD1 (6 bases). V dropped 3 bases and J dropped 6 bases, with 18 bases sitting between them. CDR3 length: 16 amino acids.

This clonotype was observed many times. J is TRBJ2-5 and V is TRBV5-1; D is perhaps TRBD1 or TRBD2 (5 bases each). The CDR3 sequence is 15 residues long. Germline CDR1 reads SGHRS; CDR2 reads YFSETQ. Trimming removed 4 bases from V and 5 bases from J, with 18 bases in between. The CDR3 loop is CASSQGPTSGETQYF. CDR3 DNA sequence: TGCGCCAGCAGCCAGGGACCGACCTCGGGGGAGACCCAGTACTTC.

For the CDR3, the DNA is TGTGCCAGCAGCTTAGGGGGCCGACTAGCGGGAGGCCGCCTTCTGTCTAATGAGCAGTTCTTC. It yields the protein CASSLGGRLAGGRLLSNEQFF. V gene TRBV7-6 combines with J gene TRBJ2-1; 13 positions agree with TRBD2. This CDR3 is 21 amino acids long. Trimming at V came to 1 base and at J to 7 bases, leaving 19 bases not matched to a gene. Germline lookup yields CDR1 SGHVS and CDR2 FNYEAQ.

The sample holds a few counts of this clonotype. The chain links TRBV25-1 to TRBJ2-7, with 8 bases identical to TRBD1. The CDR3 contains 13 residues. Germline lookup yields CDR1 MGHDK and CDR2 SYGVNS. The ends lost 4 bases at V and 6 bases at J; junction bases unmatched: 5. The CDR3 reads CASSASGGAEQYF. In DNA, the CDR3 is TGTGCCAGCAGTGCATCAGGGGGCGCCGAGCAGTACTTC.